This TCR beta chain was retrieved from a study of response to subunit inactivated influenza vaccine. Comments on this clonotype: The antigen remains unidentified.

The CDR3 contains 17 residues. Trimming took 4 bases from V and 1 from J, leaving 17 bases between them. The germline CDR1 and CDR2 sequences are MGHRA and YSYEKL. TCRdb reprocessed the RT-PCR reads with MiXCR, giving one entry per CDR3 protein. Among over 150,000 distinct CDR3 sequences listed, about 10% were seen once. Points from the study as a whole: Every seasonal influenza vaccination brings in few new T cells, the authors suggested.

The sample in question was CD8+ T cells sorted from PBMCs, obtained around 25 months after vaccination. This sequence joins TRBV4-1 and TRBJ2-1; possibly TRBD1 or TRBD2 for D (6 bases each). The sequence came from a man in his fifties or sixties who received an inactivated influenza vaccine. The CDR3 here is CASSLADSDLSYNEQFF. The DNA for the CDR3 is TGCGCCAGCAGCCTAGCGGACAGCGATTTATCCTACAATGAGCAGTTCTTC.